The source of this T cell receptor (beta chain) is a study of post-analysis software for immune sequencing data. About the study: Relapsing-remitting, secondary progressive and progressive-relapsing multiple sclerosis were all included among the disease courses.

As concerns this clonotype: The antigen remains undetermined.

General observations from the study: Patients with multiple sclerosis recorded significantly lower normalized Chao1 diversity than controls, the study found.

The authors incorporated unique molecular identifiers into the TCR beta cDNA libraries. TCRdb fed the PCR reads into MiXCR, producing one record per CDR3 protein. The sample includes fewer than 600,000 distinct CDR3 sequences, roughly 45% seen only once; the top ten take roughly 12%. This receptor was identified in a girl aged 10-17 years with multiple sclerosis. Sequencing was done on a sample of blood.

The chain's CDR3 is CSVGSTTDTQYF. The CDR3 region has the DNA TGCAGCGTTGGGAGTACCACAGATACGCAGTATTTT. This sequence joins TRBV29-1 and TRBJ2-3; D remains ambiguous. Germline V gene data show CDR1 as SQVTM and CDR2 as ANQGSEA. Trimming took off 4 bases at V and 2 bases at J, with 7 bases between the two ends. CDR3 size: 12 residues.